The 11 T cell receptor beta chains below come from one sample, sequenced in a study of OX40 agonist ivuxolimab in advanced cancers. Libraries came from the immunoSEQ multiplex PCR assay. TCRdb took this table from immuneACCESS and kept in-frame rearrangements with V and J called. Such tables lack part of the clones; where checked against another copy, unresolved V genes explain under half of the gap, and the rest is unexplained. For this sample there are tens of thousands of clones; roughly four fifths appear just once. The ten largest make up around 5% of the sample. The sequenced sample was CD4+ or CD8+ T cells sorted from blood, obtained in a trial of the OX40 agonist ivuxolimab. These receptors all come from an adult with an advanced solid tumor such as melanoma, head and neck, liver or kidney cancer.

The chain employs TRBV28 and TRBJ1-2; D is possibly TRBD1 (6 bases). The germline V gene encodes CDR1 MDHEN and CDR2 SYDVKM. This CDR3 has 13 residues. V lost 7 bases and J 1 base, leaving 10 bases between the germline ends. CDR3 region: CASTRQVNYGYTF. As DNA, the CDR3 is TGTGCCAGCACCCGACAGGTTAACTATGGCTACACCTTC.

V is TRBV28 and J is TRBJ1-5; D uncertain. Germline V gene data show CDR1 as MDHEN and CDR2 as SYDVKM. This CDR3 is 12 amino acids long. The germline V and J ends were trimmed by 8 bases and 4 bases, with 9 bases remaining between them. The CDR3 region is CASLKVNQPQHF. As DNA, the CDR3 is TGTGCCAGCCTTAAGGTTAATCAGCCCCAGCATTTT.

The chain is built from TRBV19 and TRBJ2-7, with D possibly matching TRBD1 (6 bases). CDR1 is LNHDA, CDR2 SQIVND, per germline (reference sequence). The V end lost 3 bases, the J end lost 2 bases, and 14 bases lay between the germline ends. The CDR3 runs 15 residues. The DNA for the CDR3 is TGTGCCAGTAGTATCTTCTCCGGGACACCCTACGAGCAGTACTTC. Translating gives CASSIFSGTPYEQYF.

The V and J genes are TRBV5-6 and TRBJ2-2; D is uncertain. V was pared by 4 bases and J by 2 bases, with 6 bases between. The CDR3 consists of 13 residues. Germline V gene sequence: CDR1 SGHDT, CDR2 YYEEEE. The CDR3 protein is CASSPFNTGELFF. DNA for the CDR3: TGTGCCAGCAGCCCTTTCAACACCGGGGAGCTGTTTTTT. Drawing the rest from reference TRBV5-6 and TRBJ2-2, the complete variable domain is DAGVTQSPTHLIKTRGQQVTLRCSPKSGHDTVSWYQQALGQGPQFIFQYYEEEERQRGNFPDRFSGHQFPNYSSELNVNALLLGDSALYLCASSPFNTGELFFGEGSRLTVL.

This clone was counted once. The chain couples TRBV6-5 to TRBJ2-1; D possibly uses TRBD1 or TRBD2 (5 bases each). The CDR3 spans 13 residues. V was cut by 6 bases and J by 11 bases, with 17 bases left in between. Germline CDR1 is MNHEY and CDR2 is SVGAGI. The DNA for the CDR3 is TGTGCCAGCAGCGTAGCCCAAACGGGACAGCAGTTCTTC. Protein: CASSVAQTGQQFF.

J is TRBJ2-5 and V is TRBV5-1; D might be TRBD2 (6 bases). The CDR3 runs to 14 residues. Trimming took 1 base from V and 1 from J, leaving 8 bases between them. From germline, CDR1 is SGHRS and CDR2 YFSETQ. The CDR3 bases are TGCGCCAGCAGCTTGAGGAGGGCCCAAGAGACCCAGTACTTC. Protein sequence: CASSLRRAQETQYF.

V gene TRBV28 combines with J gene TRBJ2-7; 10 nucleotides match TRBD2. Germline values: CDR1 MDHEN, CDR2 SYDVKM. The CDR3 runs 16 residues. Trimming removed 4 bases from V and 7 bases from J; junction bases left unmatched: 13. In nucleotides, the CDR3 is TGTGCCAGCAGTTCCCCGGCAGCGGGAGGGTTAAGGGAGCAGTACTTC. It yields the protein CASSSPAAGGLREQYF. The variable domain in full, completed from reference TRBV28 and TRBJ2-7, reads DVKVTQSSRYLVKRTGEKVFLECVQDMDHENMFWYRQDPGLGLRLIYFSYDVKMKEKGDIPEGYSVSREKKERFSLILESASTNQTSMYLCASSSPAAGGLREQYFGPGTRLTVT.

This clone is classed as medium-sized (0.01 to 0.1%). The chain joins TRBV5-8 to TRBJ2-5, with D possibly called TRBD1 or TRBD2 (5 bases each). Per the germline V gene, CDR1 is SGHTS and CDR2 is YDEGEE. CDR3 length: 13 residues. V was cut by 0 bases and J by 5 bases, with 8 bases left in between. The CDR3 here is CASSLGGTETQYF. CDR3 coding DNA: TGTGCCAGCAGCTTGGGGGGGACGGAGACCCAGTACTTC.

This sequence joins TRBV4-2 and TRBJ2-5, with D perhaps matching TRBD2 (6 bases). V was shortened by 1 base and J by 5 bases, with 11 bases between the two germline ends. CDR3 length: 14 residues. Germline values: CDR1 LGHNA, CDR2 YNFKEQ. CDR3 DNA sequence: TGTGCCAGCAGCCAAGTGCCGGGGGTTGAGACCCAGTACTTC. As protein: CASSQVPGVETQYF.

In its sample, this clone was seen once. The chain carries TRBV6-5 and TRBJ2-1; no clear D. Germline V gene lookup returns CDR1 MNHEY and CDR2 SVGAGI. The CDR3 covers 13 residues. Between the trimmed V and J ends, which lost 7 bases and 5 bases, there was a span of 12 bases. The CDR3 sequence is CASKGRFHNEQFF. The DNA of the CDR3 is TGTGCCAGCAAAGGACGCTTTCACAATGAGCAGTTCTTC.

The CDR3 reads CASSRLFSPGYTF. CDR3 coding DNA: TGTGCCAGCAGCCGCCTCTTCAGCCCTGGCTACACCTTC. The chain uses TRBV7-8 and TRBJ1-2; D gene uncertain. This CDR3 is 13 amino acids long. CDR1 SGHVS and CDR2 FQNEAQ come from the germline V gene. Deletions cut 5 bases from V and 7 bases from J, with 14 bases between.